This is a list of T cell receptor beta chains from one sample in a study of breast tumors, draining lymph nodes, adjacent tissues. One entry per CDR3 protein results from TCRdb running MiXCR on the multiplex PCR reads. This sample has under 350,000 distinct CDR3 sequences, with over 25% found just once. Sequenced material: axillary lymph node tissue. The receptors were sampled from a female donor with breast cancer. Some clones in this sample may be carry-over from other donors' samples. Each CDR3 is given with its conserved first and last residue. The order of the fields is D gene, clone size, V gene, J gene, CDR3 DNA, CDR3 protein. D genes are given only for firm matches. Part of the rows lack a size; the others show once, few, many or a class for expanded clones.

TRBD1,many,TRBV12-3/TRBV12-4,TRBJ1-2,TGTGCCAGCAGAAAAAATCGGGACAGGGGAAATGGCTACACCTTC,CASRKNRDRGNGYTF
-,-,TRBV5-4,TRBJ2-5,TGTGCCAGCAGCCCAGCCCACACGGGTGAGACCCAGTACTTC,CASSPAHTGETQYF
TRBD1,-,TRBV29-1,TRBJ2-2,TGCGGCGCCGCGGCAGGGGGCACCGGGGAGCTGTTTTTT,CGAAAGGTGELFF
-,few,TRBV12-3/TRBV12-4,TRBJ1-1,TGTGCCAGCAGCTCCAATGCCAATCGGTCCATCACGAACACTGAAGCTTTCTTT,CASSSNANRSITNTEAFF
-,many,TRBV19,TRBJ2-7,TGTGCCAGTAGTATTAATGGGTACGAGCAGTACTTC,CASSINGYEQYF
-,few,TRBV30,TRBJ2-3,TGTGCCTGGAGTTCAGGGCTTTTTAGCACAGATACGCAGTATTTT,CAWSSGLFSTDTQYF
TRBD2,few,TRBV3-1,TRBJ2-5,TGTGCCAGCAGCCTAAGGGCTAGCGGGAGGGTTGGGACCCAGTACTTC,CASSLRASGRVGTQYF
-,once,TRBV25-1,TRBJ2-3,TGTGCCAGCTCACCCCGACAAGGGGGGGACACAGATACGCAGTATTTT,CASSPRQGGDTDTQYF
-,-,TRBV28,TRBJ2-7,TGTGCCAGCAGTATCAGGGGGGCTCTCAACGAGCAGTACTTC,CASSIRGALNEQYF
TRBD2,many,TRBV20-1,TRBJ2-7,TGCAGTGCTAGTAGTCTAGCGGCAGGCCGGTCTGAGCAGTACTTC,CSASSLAAGRSEQYF